A single sample gave rise to the 9 T cell receptor beta chains below, sequenced in a study of T-cell memory formation after mild COVID-19. TCRdb reanalysed the 5' RACE reads using MiXCR and keeps one entry per CDR3 protein. The sample carries hundreds of thousands of distinct CDR3 sequences, 15% to 20% recorded once. Input material: PBMCs or a T cell subset sorted from them (not recorded which). Receptor source: a man between 18 and 35 years old who had mild COVID-19 (a few samples of this study predate the infection). Cell type and time point are not known.

The V call is TRBV11-2, the J call TRBJ2-1, with a tentative D call TRBD2 (6 bases). V lost 5 bases and J lost 10, with 12 bases in between. The CDR3 sequence is 12 residues long. From germline, CDR1 is SGHAT and CDR2 FQNNGV. The CDR3 protein is CASSPTGLEQFF. CDR3 coding DNA: TGTGCCAGCAGCCCTACGGGACTCGAGCAGTTCTTC.

This clonotype was observed many times. The chain couples TRBV5-1 to TRBJ2-1; 7 bases fit TRBD2. V was pared by 0 bases and J by 0 bases, with 6 bases of the junction left unmatched. CDR3 size: 17 residues. The V gene's germline CDR1 is SGHRS and CDR2 YFSETQ. Here the CDR3 reads CASSLVRSGGSYNEQFF. DNA for the CDR3: TGCGCCAGCAGCTTGGTTAGGTCGGGGGGCTCCTACAATGAGCAGTTCTTC.

This clonotype was detected only a few times. The rearrangement uses TRBV7-2 and TRBJ2-4; 7 bases are shared with TRBD2. The CDR3 has 16 residues. CDR1 SGHTA and CDR2 FQGNSA come from the germline V gene. V was pared by 5 bases and J by 1 base, with 8 bases of the junction left unmatched. CDR3 loop: CASSKGLTEAKNIQYF. CDR3 DNA sequence: TGTGCCAGCAGCAAGGGACTAACAGAGGCCAAAAACATTCAGTACTTC.

The DNA of the CDR3 is TGCAGTGCTACTAACAGGGCCGGGGACTATGGCTACACCTTC. Its protein product is CSATNRAGDYGYTF. The chain employs TRBV20-1 and TRBJ1-2; perhaps TRBD1 as D (6 bases). The CDR3 totals 14 residues. Trimming shortened V by 4 bases and J by 3 bases, and 15 bases separated the two germline ends. Germline V gene sequence: CDR1 DFQATT, CDR2 SNEGSKA (reference sequence).

There are a few counts of this clonotype. This rearrangement joins TRBV7-9 to TRBJ2-3; 8 bases are shared with TRBD2. There are 16 residues in the CDR3. Unmatched junction bases numbered 12, after V lost 6 bases and J lost 4 bases. Germline V gene sequence: CDR1 SEHNR, CDR2 FQNEAQ (reference sequence). The CDR3 reads CASRPLAGGGPDTQYF. The DNA for the CDR3 is TGTGCCAGCAGACCCCTTGCGGGGGGCGGGCCAGATACGCAGTATTTT.

The chain employs TRBV6-1 and TRBJ2-5, with D uncertain. CDR3 length: 13 amino acids. Germline V lookup: CDR1 MNHNS, CDR2 SASEGT. Trimming took off 0 bases at V and 5 bases at J, with 7 bases between the two ends. The CDR3 loop is CASSEALPETQYF. The CDR3 nucleotides read TGTGCCAGCAGTGAAGCCCTACCGGAGACCCAGTACTTC.

This clonotype was observed a handful of times. One end of the junction fails to match germline, which may point to a read error. The V and J genes are TRBV7-2 and TRBJ1-5; D is uncertain. Germline CDR1 and CDR2: SGHTA and FQGNSA. The CDR3 covers 13 residues. The CDR3 bases are TGTGCCAGCAGCTCCCAGCTTAATCAGCCCCAGCAATTT. Its protein is CASSSQLNQPQQF.

This clonotype was recorded many times. This chain connects TRBV20-1 to TRBJ1-5; TRBD1 agrees at 9 bases. V was clipped by 5 bases and J by 6 bases; unmatched bases: 14. The CDR3 extends over 16 amino acids. Germline CDR1 DFQATT, CDR2 SNEGSKA (reference sequence). This CDR3 reads CSAPRNTGGFAQPQHF. CDR3 bases: TGCAGTGCTCCTAGAAACACAGGGGGCTTCGCTCAGCCCCAGCATTTT.

The chain uses TRBV5-1 and TRBJ2-5; 16 nucleotides agree with TRBD2. Losses at the gene ends were 4 bases for V and 3 bases for J; bases not matched to a gene: 6. Germline-derived CDR1 and CDR2 are SGHRS and YFSETQ. This CDR3 region has 17 residues. CDR3 in amino acids: CASSATGTSGGEETQYF. CDR3 bases: TGCGCCAGCAGCGCTACCGGGACTAGCGGGGGGGAAGAGACCCAGTACTTC.